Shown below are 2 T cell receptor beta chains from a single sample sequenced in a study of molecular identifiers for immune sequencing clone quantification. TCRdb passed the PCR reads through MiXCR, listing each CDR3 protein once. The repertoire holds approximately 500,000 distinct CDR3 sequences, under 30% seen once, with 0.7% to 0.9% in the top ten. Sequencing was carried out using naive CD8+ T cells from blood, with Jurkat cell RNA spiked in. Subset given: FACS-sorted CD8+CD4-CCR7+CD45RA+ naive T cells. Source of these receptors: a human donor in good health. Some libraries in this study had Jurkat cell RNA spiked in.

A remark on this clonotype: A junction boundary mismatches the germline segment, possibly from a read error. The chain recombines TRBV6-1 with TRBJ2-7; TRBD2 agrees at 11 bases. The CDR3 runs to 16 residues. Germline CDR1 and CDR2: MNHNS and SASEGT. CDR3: CARRATSGGPAYAQYF. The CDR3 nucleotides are TGTGCCCGCCGTGCTACTAGCGGGGGCCCCGCCTACGCGCAGTACTTC.

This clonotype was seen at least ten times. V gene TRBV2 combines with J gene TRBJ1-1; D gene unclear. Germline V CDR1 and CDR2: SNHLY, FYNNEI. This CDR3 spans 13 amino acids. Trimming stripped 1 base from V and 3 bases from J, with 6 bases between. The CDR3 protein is CASSEVVDTEAFF. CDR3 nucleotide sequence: TGTGCCAGCAGTGAAGTGGTTGACACTGAAGCTTTCTTT.